Below, 5 T cell receptor beta chains from the same sample are listed, as sequenced in a study of early T cells in non-severe SARS-CoV-2 infection. TCRdb passed the 5' RACE reads through MiXCR, listing each CDR3 protein once. This sample has tens of thousands of distinct CDR3 sequences, with around 7% found just once. Specimen: whole blood, collected at baseline. The receptor set was obtained from an adult who was a healthcare worker with PCR-confirmed SARS-CoV-2 infection or an uninfected control (not recorded which).

The chain employs TRBV2 and TRBJ2-5; tentatively, D is TRBD2 (6 bases). Trimming stripped 10 bases from V and 3 bases from J, with 21 bases between. The germline gives CDR1 SNHLY, CDR2 FYNNEI. This CDR3 has 15 residues. CDR3 sequence reads: CATAPFTGTEETQYF. CDR3 bases: TGTGCCACAGCCCCATTTACCGGGACTGAAGAGACCCAGTACTTC.

The sample holds many counts of this clonotype. The genes are TRBV21-1 and TRBJ1-2. TRBV21-1 counts as a pseudogene. There are 14 residues in the CDR3. CDR3 nucleotides: TGTGCCAGCAGCATAAGTCGGGAGGGGACTGGCTACACCTTC. It yields the protein CASSISREGTGYTF.

The rearrangement links TRBV7-2 to TRBJ2-5, with 8 bases identical to TRBD2. CDR3 length: 16 amino acids. Germline assignment: CDR1 SGHTA and CDR2 FQGNSA. V lost 5 bases to trimming and J lost 1 base; unmatched junction nucleotides: 9. CDR3 in DNA: TGTGCCAGCAGCCCCTCTGGACGGGGGGGCCAAGAGACCCAGTACTTC. It specifies CASSPSGRGGQETQYF.

This clonotype was seen at least ten times. This chain links TRBV4-2 with TRBJ2-7; the D is unclear. Germline CDR1 LGHNA, CDR2 YNFKEQ. Trimming left V 0 bases short and J 3 bases short, with 9 bases between. CDR3 length: 14 residues. Written as DNA, the CDR3 is TGTGCCAGCAGCCAAGATATATCGGACTACGAGCAGTACTTC. Residues: CASSQDISDYEQYF.

In its sample, this clonotype was seen many times. This chain connects TRBV7-9 to TRBJ1-1, with a weak D call TRBD1 (5 bases). Trimming pared 5 bases from V and 7 bases from J, leaving 14 bases between. The length of the CDR3 is 13 residues. Germline CDR1 is SEHNR and CDR2 is FQNEAQ (reference sequence). CDR3: CASSRTGDLEAFF. DNA of the CDR3: TGTGCCAGCAGCCGCACAGGCGACCTTGAAGCTTTCTTT.